This T cell receptor beta chain was sequenced for a study of T-cell memory formation after mild COVID-19. TCRdb ran MiXCR on the 5' RACE reads and lists one entry per CDR3 protein. The sample holds 300,000 to 350,000 distinct CDR3 sequences, 15% to 20% seen once. As regards this clonotype: Its specificity is unknown.

Whole-study results and caveats: CD4+ contracting clones were found mainly in CM and EM, and CD8+ ones in EMRA.

The specimen sequenced was PBMCs or a T cell subset sorted from them (not recorded which). This sequence was found in a young man who had mild COVID-19 (a few samples of this study predate the infection). Cell type and time point are not known.

The CDR3 region is CASSYGSLQETQYF. The CDR3, as DNA: TGTGCCAGCAGTTACGGAAGCCTCCAAGAGACCCAGTACTTC. The chain recombines TRBV6-5 with TRBJ2-5; no firm D call. V was shortened by 2 bases and J by 1 base, with 8 bases between the two germline ends. Germline V CDR1 and CDR2: MNHEY, SVGAGI. This CDR3 has 14 residues.